Each of the 25 T cell receptor beta chains below was sequenced from the same sample in a study of siplizumab effects on memory and regulatory T cells. TCRdb's table, derived via immunoSEQ multiplex PCR, lists solely in-frame clones and lacks some. Of over 70,000 clones in the sample, more than 80% are singletons; the top ten hold 15%. The sequencing sample was made of CD4+ T cells sorted from blood. The receptors were sampled from a human donor in good health.

The rearrangement joins TRBV11-3 to TRBJ2-5; 10 bases are a match to TRBD1. Trimming removed 5 bases from V and 5 bases from J; junction bases left unmatched: 8. In germline, CDR1 is SGHNT, CDR2 YENEEA. This CDR3 contains 15 residues. CDR3 amino acids: CASSLGQGEGETQYF. The DNA for the CDR3 is TGTGCCAGCAGCCTCGGACAGGGGGAAGGCGAGACCCAGTACTTC.

The gene calls are TRBV6-6 and TRBJ2-5; D is unclear. Trimming pared 0 bases from V and 5 bases from J, leaving 1 base between. Germline assignment: CDR1 MNHNY and CDR2 SVGAGI (reference sequence). CDR3 length: 11 amino acids. In DNA, the CDR3 is TGTGCCAGCAGTTACTCGGAGACCCAGTACTTC. Translating gives CASSYSETQYF.

The rearrangement uses TRBV7-8 and TRBJ1-3; D not resolved. The CDR3 runs 15 residues. Germline V gene sequence: CDR1 SGHVS, CDR2 FQNEAQ. V was trimmed by 0 bases and J by 4 bases, leaving 10 bases between them. CDR3 sequence: CASSLAGDRGNTIYF. The CDR3 nucleotides are TGTGCCAGCAGCTTAGCCGGGGATCGCGGAAACACCATATATTTT. Full variable domain (remainder filled in from reference TRBV7-8 and TRBJ1-3): GAGVSQSPRYKVAKRGQDVALRCDPISGHVSLFWYQQALGQGPEFLTYFQNEAQLDKSGLPSDRFFAERPEGSVSTLKIQRTQQEDSAVYLCASSLAGDRGNTIYFGEGSWLTVV.

The chain couples TRBV30 to TRBJ1-5; a weak D match, TRBD1 (5 bases). The germline V gene encodes CDR1 GTSNPN and CDR2 SVGIG (reference sequence). Trimming pared 3 bases from V and 4 bases from J, leaving 13 bases between. The CDR3 spans 14 residues. The CDR3 DNA reads as TGTGCCTGGAGCCGGGGGGGTGGGAATCAGCCCCAGCATTTT. Its translation: CAWSRGGGNQPQHF.

The chain combines TRBV7-9 with TRBJ2-1, with 8 positions matching TRBD2. The trim removed 3 bases at V and 5 bases at J, leaving 3 bases unmatched. Germline V lookup: CDR1 SEHNR, CDR2 FQNEAQ (reference sequence). This CDR3 comprises 14 residues. The DNA of the CDR3 is TGTGCCAGCAGCTTCACAGCGGGAGACAATGAGCAGTTCTTC. As protein: CASSFTAGDNEQFF. Full variable domain (remainder filled in from reference TRBV7-9 and TRBJ2-1): DTGVSQNPRHKITKRGQNVTFRCDPISEHNRLYWYRQTLGQGPEFLTYFQNEAQLEKSRLLSDRFSAERPKGSFSTLEIQRTEQGDSAMYLCASSFTAGDNEQFFGPGTRLTVL.

This clone was seen a few times. Sequence at one end of the junction differs from germline and may be a read error. The chain is built from TRBV7-7 and TRBJ2-1; maybe TRBD1 (6 bases). Germline CDR1 reads SSHAT; CDR2 reads FNYEAQ (reference sequence). The CDR3 runs to 15 residues. CDR3 amino acids: CASSLGDNSYNEQFF. CDR3 in DNA: TGTGCTAGCAGCTTAGGGGACAACTCCTACAATGAGCAGTTCTTC.

The CDR3 sequence: CASSSRGGRSNEQFF. CDR3 bases: TGTGCCAGCAGCTCGAGGGGCGGGAGGAGCAATGAGCAGTTCTTC. The chain joins TRBV7-2 to TRBJ2-1; 8 bases agree with TRBD2. The V gene end was trimmed by 4 bases and the J gene end by 6 bases; junction bases not matched to a gene: 8. The germline CDR1 and CDR2 sequences are SGHTA and FQGNSA. The CDR3 runs to 15 residues.

The count of this clone is one. The V call is TRBV7-3, the J call TRBJ2-1; 7 nucleotides agree with TRBD1. J lost 6 bases, V lost 5 bases, and 7 bases had no gene match. Germline CDR1 and CDR2: SGHTA and FQGTGA. There are 14 residues in the CDR3. The CDR3 sequence: CASSPGPGGNEQFF. CDR3 DNA sequence: TGTGCCAGCAGCCCCGGGCCAGGGGGCAATGAGCAGTTCTTC.

The chain joins TRBV27 to TRBJ2-7, with TRBD2 matching over 9 bases. There are 18 residues in the CDR3. Germline lookup yields CDR1 MNHEY and CDR2 SMNVEV (reference sequence). V shed 6 bases, J shed 2 bases, and the junction held 17 bases outside the gene matches. CDR3 protein: CASSPTSGFTLAAYEQYF. For the CDR3, the DNA is TGTGCCAGCAGCCCGACTAGCGGATTTACTCTTGCCGCCTACGAGCAGTACTTC.

The V call is TRBV18, the J call TRBJ2-3, with D possibly called TRBD1 or TRBD2 (6 bases each). This CDR3 is built from 17 residues. Germline CDR1 is KGHSH and CDR2 is LQKENI. V lost 0 bases and J 6 bases, leaving 19 bases between the germline ends. The CDR3 sequence is CASSPPLGGGLVDTQYF. The CDR3 bases are TGTGCCAGCTCACCACCCCTAGGAGGGGGATTAGTGGATACGCAGTATTTT.

The chain joins TRBV14 to TRBJ2-7; 8 bases map to TRBD2. The CDR3 extends over 15 amino acids. CDR1 and CDR2 (germline): SGHDN, FVKESK. Trimming took 5 bases from V and 3 from J; bases not matched to a gene: 9. CDR3 coding DNA: TGTGCCAGCAGCATCGGGAGGGGAAGGGGCTACGAGCAGTACTTC. Protein product: CASSIGRGRGYEQYF.

The chain joins TRBV5-1 to TRBJ2-7; D gene unclear. Germline CDR1 is SGHRS and CDR2 is YFSETQ. The V gene lost 6 bases and the J gene lost 3 bases, with 4 bases spanning the gap. The CDR3 is 10 amino acids. The CDR3 reads CASIFYEQYF. The CDR3 DNA sequence: TGCGCCAGCATTTTCTACGAGCAGTACTTC. The full variable domain, rest sourced from reference TRBV5-1 and TRBJ2-7, is KAGVTQTPRYLIKTRGQQVTLSCSPISGHRSVSWYQQTPGQGLQFLFEYFSETQRNKGNFPGRFSGRQFSNSRSEMNVSTLELGDSALYLCASIFYEQYFGPGTRLTVT.

The gene calls are TRBV11-2 and TRBJ2-7; D is perhaps TRBD1 (6 bases). There are 12 residues in the CDR3. Germline CDR1 SGHAT, CDR2 FQNNGV. V was shortened by 3 bases and J by 11 bases, with 14 bases between the two germline ends. The CDR3 loop reads CASSLERTVEYF. In nucleotides, the CDR3 is TGTGCCAGCAGCTTGGAACGGACAGTTGAGTACTTC.

V usage is TRBV30 and J usage is TRBJ2-3, with TRBD2 as a possible D gene (6 bases). Trimming removed 0 bases from V and 10 bases from J, with 17 bases in between. The CDR3 runs to 14 residues. From germline, CDR1 is GTSNPN and CDR2 SVGIG (reference sequence). CDR3 coding DNA: TGTGCCTGGAGTGTAGCGAGCGGGTCCTACGCGCAGTATTTT. Translating it yields CAWSVASGSYAQYF.

The rearrangement links TRBV5-6 to TRBJ2-7; 10 positions match TRBD2. CDR3 length: 17 amino acids. Germline lookup yields CDR1 SGHDT and CDR2 YYEEEE. V lost 0 bases and J lost 8; bases outside the gene matches: 14. CDR3 region: CASSLEGTSASIFKQYF. CDR3 DNA sequence: TGTGCCAGCAGCTTGGAAGGGACTAGCGCCAGTATTTTTAAGCAGTACTTC.

The rearrangement joins TRBV10-1 to TRBJ2-3; possible D gene TRBD2, 5 bases. V was pared by 5 bases and J by 4 bases, with 19 bases between. Per the germline V gene, CDR1 is WNHNN and CDR2 is SYGVQD (reference sequence). CDR3 length: 16 amino acids. The CDR3: CASSPQTAFGADTQYF. CDR3 DNA: TGCGCCAGCAGTCCCCAGACGGCCTTCGGGGCAGATACGCAGTATTTT.

J is TRBJ1-1 and V is TRBV20-1; D is unclear. Trimming left V 5 bases short and J 7 bases short, with 11 bases between. CDR1 and CDR2 from the germline V gene are DFQATT and SNEGSKA (reference sequence). The CDR3 totals 11 residues. Here the CDR3 DNA reads TGCAGTGCTCCCCGGACCCATGAAGCTTTCTTT. Translating gives CSAPRTHEAFF.

The J gene is TRBJ1-1, the V gene TRBV19; 8 bases match TRBD1. CDR1 is LNHDA, CDR2 SQIVND, per germline (reference sequence). Trimming removed 5 bases from V and 13 bases from J; junction bases left unmatched: 9. CDR3 length: 12 amino acids. The CDR3 protein is CASSDVGTGGFF. CDR3 coding DNA: TGTGCCAGTAGTGATGTCGGGACAGGCGGTTTCTTT.

The CDR3 sequence is CASSSGQEGGYTF. The CDR3, as DNA: TGTGCCAGCAGCTCCGGACAGGAAGGTGGCTACACCTTC. The V and J genes are TRBV7-9 and TRBJ1-2; 7 nucleotides agree with TRBD1. The germline V gene encodes CDR1 SEHNR and CDR2 FQNEAQ (reference sequence). The CDR3 sequence is 13 residues long. The ends lost 4 bases at V and 7 bases at J; junction bases unmatched: 6.

The CDR3 reads CAISGKPLNTEAFF. In nucleotides, the CDR3 is TGTGCCATCAGTGGAAAGCCTCTGAACACTGAAGCTTTCTTT. The V gene is TRBV10-3, the J gene TRBJ1-1; D gene uncertain. CDR3 length: 14 residues. Germline loops: CDR1 ENHRY, CDR2 SYGVKD. V was shortened by 4 bases and J by 0 bases, with 9 bases between the two germline ends.

The chain recombines TRBV6-4 with TRBJ2-2; D gene uncertain. The CDR3 covers 13 residues. Germline V gene data show CDR1 as MRHNA and CDR2 as SNTAGT. The V end was cut by 6 bases, the J end by 6 bases, with 11 bases between. The CDR3 reads CASRPTSAGELFF. For the CDR3, the DNA is TGTGCCAGCAGACCTACAAGTGCCGGGGAGCTGTTTTTT.

This clone was seen more than once but under ten times. This chain uses TRBV18 with TRBJ1-1; 7 nucleotides line up with TRBD1. V was clipped by 3 bases and J by 1 base; unmatched bases: 8. The CDR3 has 16 residues. Germline V lookup: CDR1 KGHSH, CDR2 LQKENI. The CDR3 bases are TGTGCCAGCTCACCCTCGTACAGGGGAGGGAACACTGAAGCTTTCTTT. As protein: CASSPSYRGGNTEAFF.

The chain employs TRBV5-1 and TRBJ2-1; the match to TRBD2 covers 9 bases. V lost 4 bases and J lost 5; bases outside the gene matches: 7. Germline loops: CDR1 SGHRS, CDR2 YFSETQ. This CDR3 has 15 amino acids. CDR3 loop: CASSPGLARNNEQFF. The DNA for the CDR3 is TGCGCCAGCAGCCCGGGACTAGCTCGGAACAATGAGCAGTTCTTC.

This clone was counted a few times. J is TRBJ1-1 and V is TRBV6-1; D unclear. Per the germline V gene, CDR1 is MNHNS and CDR2 is SASEGT. This CDR3 region has 13 residues. V dropped 5 bases and J dropped 1 base, with 8 bases sitting between them. The CDR3 coding sequence is TGTGCCAGCAGTCGTTTCTGGAACACTGAAGCTTTCTTT. This gives the protein CASSRFWNTEAFF.

This chain uses TRBV6-1 with TRBJ2-7; D is perhaps TRBD1 (6 bases). CDR1 MNHNS and CDR2 SASEGT come from the germline V gene. V gave up 2 bases and J gave up 7 bases, with 24 bases separating them. The CDR3 is 17 residues long. CDR3 region: CASSELFFGTLGLEQYF. The CDR3 DNA reads as TGTGCCAGCAGTGAATTATTTTTCGGGACACTCGGTCTAGAGCAGTACTTC.